This T cell receptor (beta chain) comes out of a study of T cells in Graves' hyperthyroidism and ophthalmopathy. Study observations and caveats: From stable hyperthyroidism, ophthalmopathy was separated by a 13 V-J model.

TCR beta CDR3 regions were amplified from RNA transcripts. HTBI primers were the set used in a first-round RT-PCR of the TCR CDR3. MiXCR, run by TCRdb on the multiplex PCR reads, gives a single entry per CDR3 protein. This sample has a few hundred thousand distinct CDR3 sequences; around 20% occur once, and the top ten carry less than 40%. As concerns this clonotype: Its antigen is still unknown.

Diagnoses rested on clinical symptoms, serum thyroxine and TRAb, thyroid ultrasound and orbital computed tomography. Sequencing was performed on blood. The TCR originated in a man aged 45-65 years with Graves' ophthalmopathy.

CDR3 residues: CASSPHQGAGEQPQHF. In nucleotides, the CDR3 is TGTGCCAGCAGCCCCCACCAGGGGGCAGGCGAGCAGCCCCAGCATTTT. The rearrangement uses TRBV28 and TRBJ1-5; 8 bases line up with TRBD1. Germline CDR1 reads MDHEN; CDR2 reads SYDVKM. The CDR3 has 16 residues. The ends lost 6 bases at V and 7 bases at J; junction bases unmatched: 14.